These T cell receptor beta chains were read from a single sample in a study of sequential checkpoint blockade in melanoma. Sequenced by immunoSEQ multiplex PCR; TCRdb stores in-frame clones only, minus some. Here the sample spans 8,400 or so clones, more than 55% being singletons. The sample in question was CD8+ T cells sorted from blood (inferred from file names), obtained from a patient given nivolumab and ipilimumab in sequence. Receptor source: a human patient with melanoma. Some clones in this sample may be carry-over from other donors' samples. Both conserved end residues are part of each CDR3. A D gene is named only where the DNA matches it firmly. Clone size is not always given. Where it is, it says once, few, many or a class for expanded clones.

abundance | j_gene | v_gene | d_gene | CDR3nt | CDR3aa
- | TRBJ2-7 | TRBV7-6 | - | TGTGCCAGCAGTTCAGGGGTCTCCTACGAGCAGTACTTC | CASSSGVSYEQYF
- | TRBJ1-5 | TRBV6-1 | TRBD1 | TGTGCCAGCAGTGCTGGAGGGACAGCCTATAGCAATCAGCCCCAGCATTTT | CASSAGGTAYSNQPQHF
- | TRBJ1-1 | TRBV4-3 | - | TGCGCCAGCAGCCCAGGGAGGACTGAAGCTTTCTTT | CASSPGRTEAFF
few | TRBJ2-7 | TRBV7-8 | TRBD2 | TGTGCCAGCAGCTCGCCGGGAGGCCCCTTATTC | CASSSPGGPLF
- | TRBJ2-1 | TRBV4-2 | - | TGTGCCAGCAGCCAGGGGGGGGCAACAGTCTTC | CASSQGGATVF
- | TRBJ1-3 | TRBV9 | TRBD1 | TGTGCCAGCAGCGTAGGGGGCACAGGGGCTGGAAACACCATATATTTT | CASSVGGTGAGNTIYF
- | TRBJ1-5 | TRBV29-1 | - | TGCAGCGTTGTGAGGGTTCAAGGATATAGCAATCAGCCCCAGCATTTT | CSVVRVQGYSNQPQHF
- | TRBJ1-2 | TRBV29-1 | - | TGCAGCGACCAGGGAAGGGACTATGGCTACACCTTC | CSDQGRDYGYTF
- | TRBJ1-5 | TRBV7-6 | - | TGTGCCAGCAGTGAGGCGTATAGCAATCAGCCCCAGCATTTT | CASSEAYSNQPQHF
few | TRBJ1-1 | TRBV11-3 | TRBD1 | TGTGCCAGCAGCACCCATGAGTACAGGGGTTTGGGCACTGAAGCTTTCTTT | CASSTHEYRGLGTEAFF
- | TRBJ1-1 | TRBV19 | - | TGTGCCAGTAGTATCGGGGGAATGAGCGCTGAAGCTTTCTTT | CASSIGGMSAEAFF
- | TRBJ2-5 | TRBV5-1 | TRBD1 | TGCGCCAGCAGCTTCGTTGGACAGGGTCAAGAGACCCAGTACTTC | CASSFVGQGQETQYF
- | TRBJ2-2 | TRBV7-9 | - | TGTGCCAGCAGCTTAGTCGGAGGCGGGGGGGAGCTGTTTTTT | CASSLVGGGGELFF
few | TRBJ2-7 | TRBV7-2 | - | TGTGCCAGCAGCCCCCGGGACTTAAGCTCCTACGAGCAGTACTTC | CASSPRDLSSYEQYF
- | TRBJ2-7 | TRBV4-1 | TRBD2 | TGCGCCAGCAGCCACCAAGCGGGGGGCTCATACGAGCAGTACTTC | CASSHQAGGSYEQYF
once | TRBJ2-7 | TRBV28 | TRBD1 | TGTGCCAGCAGTTTAGGGGACAGCTCCTACGAGCAGTACTTC | CASSLGDSSYEQYF
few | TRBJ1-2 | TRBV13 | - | TGTGCCAGCAGCTCACGCACTGACAGTGGCTATGGCTACACCTTC | CASSSRTDSGYGYTF
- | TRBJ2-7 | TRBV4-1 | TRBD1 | TGCGCCAGCAGCCAAGAAGGGACAGGTCGCCGCGAGCAGTACTTC | CASSQEGTGRREQYF
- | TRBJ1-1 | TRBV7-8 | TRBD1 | TGTGCCAGCAAGACAGGGGGGACTGAAGCTTTCTTT | CASKTGGTEAFF
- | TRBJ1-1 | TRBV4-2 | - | TGTGCCAGCAGCCAAGGCGGGCGCGGCGCCACTGAAGCTTTCTTT | CASSQGGRGATEAFF
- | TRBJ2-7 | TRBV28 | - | TGTGCCAGCAGTTTGAGGGCCTCCTACGAGCAGTACTTC | CASSLRASYEQYF
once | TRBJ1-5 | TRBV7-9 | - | TGTGCCAGCAGCTTAGGGACACCGCCGGGGCCCCAGCATTTT | CASSLGTPPGPQHF
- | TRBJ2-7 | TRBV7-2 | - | TGTGCCAGCAGTCCAAGGCCACAGTTCCACTACGAGCAGTACTTC | CASSPRPQFHYEQYF
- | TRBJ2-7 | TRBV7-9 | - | TGTGCCAGCAGCGTGCGGGACTGGGGGGACTACGAGCAGTACTTC | CASSVRDWGDYEQYF
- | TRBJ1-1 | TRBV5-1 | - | TGCGCCAGCAGCGCCCCGGGCGGGGGTGAAGCTTTCTTT | CASSAPGGGEAFF
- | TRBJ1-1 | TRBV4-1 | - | TGCGCCAGCAGCCAAGGAGGGGGATTCACTGAAGCTTTCTTT | CASSQGGGFTEAFF
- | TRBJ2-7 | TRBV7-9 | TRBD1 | TGTGCCAGCAGCTCTCCGGACAGGGGCCCCTACGAGCAGTACTTC | CASSSPDRGPYEQYF
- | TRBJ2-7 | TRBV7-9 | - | TGTGCCAGCGCCCCAGCTAGCTCTATCCTCCACGAGCAGTACTTC | CASAPASSILHEQYF
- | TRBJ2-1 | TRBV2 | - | TGTGCCAGCAGTCGGAATGAGCAGTTCTTC | CASSRNEQFF
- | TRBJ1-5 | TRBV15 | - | TGTGCCACCAGCGGCCACAGGGTCCCCAATCAGCCCCAGCATTTT | CATSGHRVPNQPQHF
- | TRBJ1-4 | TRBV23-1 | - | TGCGCCAGCAGTCCTGTTGCAGGACGGGGTGAAAAACTGTTTTTT | CASSPVAGRGEKLFF
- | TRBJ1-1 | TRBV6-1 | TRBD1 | TGTGCCAGCAGTGCCAGGACAGGGAGGGTCACTGAAGCTTTCTTT | CASSARTGRVTEAFF
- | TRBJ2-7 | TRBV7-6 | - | TGTGCCAGCAGCTACAGGGTTGACGAGCAGTACTTC | CASSYRVDEQYF
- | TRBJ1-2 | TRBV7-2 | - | TGTGCCAGCAGCCAAGGGTTGGAGGGTTTTGGCTACACCTTC | CASSQGLEGFGYTF
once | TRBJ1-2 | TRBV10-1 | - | TGCGCCAGCACTCGGGGATGGGTTCGGAGCGAGCTAGTCTATGGCTACACCTTC | CASTRGWVRSELVYGYTF
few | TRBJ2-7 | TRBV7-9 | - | TGTGCCAGCAGCTCCCCGGGGGAGCGGGCGGCACTCTACGAGCAGTACTTC | CASSSPGERAALYEQYF
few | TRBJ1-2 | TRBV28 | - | TGTGCCAGCAGTTTATCAGGGTTTGGCTACACCTTC | CASSLSGFGYTF